Reported below is one TCR beta chain. What it binds is unknown. The germline CDR1 and CDR2 sequences are LNHDA and SQIVND (reference sequence). CDR3 length: 15 amino acids. V was shortened by 6 bases and J by 0 bases, with 15 bases between the two germline ends. This sample is drawn from a study of CD8 T cells in Susac syndrome. Study observations and caveats: The number of Susac-specific public clones found was around 16 in total CD8+ repertoires and 4 to 6 in CD8+ TEMRA repertoires.

An amount of RNA that ranged from roughly 0.5 to 1 ug was reverse transcribed with random hexamers. The method of amplification for TCR beta CDR3 was immunoSEQ multiplex PCR, covering 54 Vbeta and 13 Jbeta. TCRdb reanalysed the immunoSEQ multiplex PCR reads using MiXCR and keeps one entry per CDR3 protein. The table lists fewer than 90,000 distinct CDR3 sequences, 94% of them singletons. The chain carries TRBV19 and TRBJ2-7; D unclear. Source material: CD8+ T cells from PBMCs. The sequence came from a human donor with Susac syndrome. The CDR3: CASRFAAPSSYEQYF. DNA of the CDR3: TGTGCCAGTAGATTCGCAGCACCCAGCTCCTACGAGCAGTACTTC.